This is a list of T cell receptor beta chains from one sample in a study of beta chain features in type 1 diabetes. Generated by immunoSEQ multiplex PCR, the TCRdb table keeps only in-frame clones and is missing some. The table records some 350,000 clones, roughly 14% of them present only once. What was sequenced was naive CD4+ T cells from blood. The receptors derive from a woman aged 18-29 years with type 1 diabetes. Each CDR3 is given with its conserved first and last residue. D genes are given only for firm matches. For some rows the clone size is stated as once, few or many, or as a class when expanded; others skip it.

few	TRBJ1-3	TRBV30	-	TGTGCCTGGAGTATTAGCTCTGGAAACACCATATATTTT	CAWSISSGNTIYF
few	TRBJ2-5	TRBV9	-	TGTGCCAGCAGCGTGGAAGGCGGCTGGGAGACCCAGTACTTC	CASSVEGGWETQYF
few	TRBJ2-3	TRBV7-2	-	TGTGCCAGCAGCTCCCGGGCCGACGGGAATACGCAGTATTTT	CASSSRADGNTQYF
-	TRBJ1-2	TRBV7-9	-	TGTGCCAGCAGCTTATCAGGGGAAATAAATGGCTACACCTTC	CASSLSGEINGYTF
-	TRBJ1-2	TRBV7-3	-	TGTGCCAGCAGCCCTGACAGAAACTATGGCTACACCTTC	CASSPDRNYGYTF
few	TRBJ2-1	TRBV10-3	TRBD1	TGTGCCACCAAGGGACAGGGGGAATACAATGAGCAGTTCTTC	CATKGQGEYNEQFF
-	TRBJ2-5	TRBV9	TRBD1	TGTGCCAGCAGCTTAGGACAGGGCCCCAGTGAGACCCAGTACTTC	CASSLGQGPSETQYF
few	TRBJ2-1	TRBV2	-	TGTGCCAGCAGTGAAGGGGAGACCCACTACAATGAGCAGTTCTTC	CASSEGETHYNEQFF
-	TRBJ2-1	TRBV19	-	TGTGCCAGTAGTATTCCGGCGGGTCTTCGGAATGAGCAGTTCTTC	CASSIPAGLRNEQFF
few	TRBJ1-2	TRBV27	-	TGTGCCAGCAGTTTATTGGACAGTAACTATGGCTACACCTTC	CASSLLDSNYGYTF
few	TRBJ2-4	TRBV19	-	TGTGCCAGTAGTATAGACTATCAAGCCAAAAACATTCAGTACTTC	CASSIDYQAKNIQYF
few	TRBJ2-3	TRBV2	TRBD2	TGTGCCAGCAGTCTACTAGCGCGCACAGATACGCAGTATTTT	CASSLLARTDTQYF
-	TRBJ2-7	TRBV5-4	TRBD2	TGTGCCAGCAGCTTTTCCGGGAGGGGCGAGCAGTACTTC	CASSFSGRGEQYF
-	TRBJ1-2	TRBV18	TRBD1	TGTGCCAGCTCACTAACAGGGGATGATGGCTACACCTTC	CASSLTGDDGYTF
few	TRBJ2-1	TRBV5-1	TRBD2	TGCGCCAGCAAGACTATAGCGGGAGATGATGAGCAGTTCTTC	CASKTIAGDDEQFF
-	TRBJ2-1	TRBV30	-	TGTGCCTGGCACTCCCCCGGTCTCGACAATGAGCAGTTCTTC	CAWHSPGLDNEQFF
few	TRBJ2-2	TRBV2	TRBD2	TGTGCCAGCAGAGTTGGACTAGCGGGAGGAACCGGGGAGCTGTTTTTT	CASRVGLAGGTGELFF
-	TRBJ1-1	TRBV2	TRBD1	TGTGCCGGCGAACGGGACAGGGGGATTGAAGCTTTCTTT	CAGERDRGIEAFF
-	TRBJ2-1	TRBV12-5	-	TGTGCTAGTGGTCCCTACGGACTAAAGCCGTCCTACAATGAGCAGTTCTTC	CASGPYGLKPSYNEQFF
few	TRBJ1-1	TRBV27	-	TGTGCCAGCAGTTGGACGGGCACGAAGATGGGGGGTGTCTTT	CASSWTGTKMGGVF
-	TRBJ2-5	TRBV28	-	TGTGCCAGCAGTGAGCGGCCCAAGGGGACCCAGTACTTC	CASSERPKGTQYF
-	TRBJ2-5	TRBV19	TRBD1	TGTGCCAGTAGTACACAGGGGGCTGTGGAGACCCAGTACTTC	CASSTQGAVETQYF
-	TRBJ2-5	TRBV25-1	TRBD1	TGTGCCAGCAGTCGCCCTGGACAGGGGGAAGAGACCCAGTACTTC	CASSRPGQGEETQYF
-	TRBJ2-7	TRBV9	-	TGTGCCAGCAGCGTCACAGGATCGTCCTACGAGCAGTACTTC	CASSVTGSSYEQYF
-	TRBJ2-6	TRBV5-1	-	TGCGCCAGCAGCCGAGACAGCCGGCGAGGAGCTGGGGCCAACGTCCTGACTTTC	CASSRDSRRGAGANVLTF
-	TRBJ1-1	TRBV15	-	TGTGCCACAAAGCACAGGGAAAATGAAGCTTTCTTT	CATKHRENEAFF
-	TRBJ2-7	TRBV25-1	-	TGTGCCAGCAGTCCCACCCACGGGACTGGGTCCTACGAGCAGTACTTC	CASSPTHGTGSYEQYF